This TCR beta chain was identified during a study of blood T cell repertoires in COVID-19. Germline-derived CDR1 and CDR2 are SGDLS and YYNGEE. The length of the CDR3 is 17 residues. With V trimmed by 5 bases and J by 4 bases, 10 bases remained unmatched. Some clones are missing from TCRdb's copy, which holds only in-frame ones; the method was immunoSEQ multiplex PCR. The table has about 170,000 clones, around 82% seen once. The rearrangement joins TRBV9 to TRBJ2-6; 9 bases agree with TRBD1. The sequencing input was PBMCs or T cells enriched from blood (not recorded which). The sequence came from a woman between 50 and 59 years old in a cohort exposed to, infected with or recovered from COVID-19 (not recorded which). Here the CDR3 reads CASSRGTGNLGANVLTF. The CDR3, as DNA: TGTGCCAGCAGTAGAGGGACAGGGAACTTAGGGGCCAACGTCCTGACTTTC.